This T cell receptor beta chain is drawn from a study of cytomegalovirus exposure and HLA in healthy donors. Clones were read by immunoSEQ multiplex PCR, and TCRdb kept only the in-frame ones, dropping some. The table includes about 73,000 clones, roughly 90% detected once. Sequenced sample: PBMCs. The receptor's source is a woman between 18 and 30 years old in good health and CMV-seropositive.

For the CDR3, the DNA is TGTGCCAGCATGAGGTCTTACAATGAGCAGTTCTTC. Amino acids: CASMRSYNEQFF. V and J are TRBV2 and TRBJ2-1; unclear D gene. The germline V and J ends were trimmed by 7 bases and 4 bases, with 8 bases remaining between them. Germline lookup yields CDR1 SNHLY and CDR2 FYNNEI. CDR3 length equals 12 residues.